Below are 21 T cell receptor beta chains sequenced from a single sample in a study of blood T cell repertoires in COVID-19. Clones were sequenced by immunoSEQ multiplex PCR, and TCRdb holds only the in-frame ones, with some missing. The repertoire includes 180,000 or so clones, over 75% of them detected once, and around 1.2% sits in the top ten. Sequenced: PBMCs or T cells enriched from blood (not recorded which). The receptor set was obtained from a human donor with acute COVID-19. The donor label of this sample is uncertain.

The CDR3 region has the DNA TGTGCCAGCAGTGGGAGGACTAGCGGGACGAACCAGTACTTC. This gives the protein CASSGRTSGTNQYF. This rearrangement joins TRBV2 to TRBJ2-5, with 12 positions matching TRBD2. Germline loops: CDR1 SNHLY, CDR2 FYNNEI. With 4 bases clipped from V and 10 bases from J, the junction kept 7 bases outside the gene matches. The CDR3 extends over 14 amino acids.

The chain links TRBV7-6 to TRBJ2-2; 10 bases agree with TRBD2. The CDR3 loop spans 16 amino acids. The J segment lost 5 bases and the V segment lost 2 bases, leaving 5 bases of the junction unmatched. The germline CDR1 and CDR2 sequences are SGHVS and FNYEAQ. CDR3 DNA sequence: TGTGCCAGCAGCTTACCCCCTAGCGGGGGTACCGGGGAGCTGTTTTTT. Translating it yields CASSLPPSGGTGELFF.

This clone was seen just once. This chain connects TRBV7-2 to TRBJ1-4; perhaps TRBD1 as D (5 bases). Trimming pared 4 bases from V and 4 bases from J, leaving 19 bases between. Germline V CDR1 and CDR2: SGHTA, FQGNSA. CDR3 length: 17 amino acids. CDR3 region: CASSSGRGVKLNEKLFF. In nucleotides, the CDR3 is TGTGCCAGCAGCTCCGGCCGGGGGGTAAAACTTAATGAAAAACTGTTTTTT.

J is TRBJ2-5 and V is TRBV10-3; 9 positions match TRBD2. The CDR3 length is 17 residues. The germline CDR1 and CDR2 sequences are ENHRY and SYGVKD. Trimming took 0 bases from V and 1 from J; bases not matched to a gene: 6. This chain's CDR3 is CAISESRSGGRQETQYF. The CDR3 coding sequence is TGTGCCATCAGTGAGTCGCGTAGCGGGGGTCGCCAAGAGACCCAGTACTTC.

The V and J genes are TRBV12-3 or TRBV12-4 and TRBJ1-5; TRBD1 might be the D (6 bases). The CDR3 runs to 13 residues. Trimming took 3 bases from V and 5 from J, leaving 8 bases between them. The CDR3 nucleotides are TGTGCCAGCAGTTTTAGGGGGTATCAGCCCCAGCATTTT. Encoded protein: CASSFRGYQPQHF.

The rearrangement links TRBV21-1 to TRBJ1-2; the D call of TRBD1 is as the table states it, not checked on the DNA. TRBV21-1 is designated a pseudogene. This CDR3 has 19 residues. This CDR3 is CASSKASPGHCSEFYGYTF. The DNA for the CDR3 is TGTGCCAGCAGCAAAGCTAGCCCGGGACATTGTTCAGAGTTCTATGGCTACACCTTC.

The chain links TRBV2 to TRBJ1-6, with D unresolved. This CDR3 region has 14 residues. In germline, CDR1 is SNHLY, CDR2 FYNNEI. Deletions cut 3 bases from V and 10 bases from J, with 13 bases between. CDR3 in DNA: TGTGCCAGCAGTGACGGTGCTTTCGCCTCACCCCTCCACTTT. Its protein is CASSDGAFASPLHF.

The chain links TRBV12-3 or TRBV12-4 to TRBJ1-1; D may be TRBD1 (5 bases). The V gene lost 6 bases and the J gene lost 0 bases, with 8 bases spanning the gap. This CDR3 spans 13 amino acids. This chain's CDR3 is CASSPTVNTEAFF. As DNA, the CDR3 is TGTGCCAGCAGCCCGACAGTGAACACTGAAGCTTTCTTT.

The V gene is TRBV6-2 or TRBV6-3, the J gene TRBJ1-2; D call uncertain. Germline V gives CDR1 MNHEY, CDR2 SVGEGT. The V gene lost 1 base and the J gene lost 8 bases, with 5 bases spanning the gap. The CDR3 has 11 residues. The CDR3: CASSYFLGYTF. The CDR3 coding sequence is TGTGCCAGCAGTTACTTCTTAGGCTACACCTTC.

The chain joins TRBV7-2 to TRBJ1-2; 8 bases match TRBD1. Germline-derived CDR1 and CDR2 are SGHTA and FQGNSA. V was pared by 1 base and J by 8 bases, with 6 bases of the junction left unmatched. There are 14 residues in the CDR3. DNA of the CDR3: TGTGCCAGCAGCTTAGGGCTCAGGGGGCACGGCTACACCTTC. Its protein product is CASSLGLRGHGYTF.

The chain carries TRBV5-5 and TRBJ1-1, with TRBD1 matching 8 bases. Germline V gene data show CDR1 as SGHKS and CDR2 as YYEKEE (reference sequence). The V gene end was trimmed by 3 bases and the J gene end by 7 bases; junction bases not matched to a gene: 5. This CDR3 is built from 13 residues. For the CDR3, the DNA is TGTGCCAGCAGCTCTCCAGGGGGCCGTGAAGCTTTCTTT. This encodes CASSSPGGREAFF.

This rearrangement joins TRBV20-1 to TRBJ2-1, with 10 bases that match TRBD1. V trimming: 3 bases; J trimming: 8 bases; junction bases outside the gene matches: 10. Per germline, CDR1 DFQATT and CDR2 SNEGSKA (reference sequence). The CDR3 extends over 15 amino acids. The CDR3 DNA is TGCAGTGCTAGTCGATGGACAGGGGGTAAGGATGAGCAGTTCTTC. Translation gives CSASRWTGGKDEQFF.

In its sample, this clone was seen a few times. The J gene is TRBJ1-5, the V gene TRBV19; 8 bases are a match to TRBD1. Germline V gene lookup returns CDR1 LNHDA and CDR2 SQIVND (reference sequence). This CDR3 region has 17 residues. Germline trimming cut 6 bases from V and 8 bases from J; bases unmatched to any gene: 18. CDR3 region: CASRRGRGHSGGEPQHF. In DNA, the CDR3 is TGTGCCAGTAGGAGAGGCAGGGGGCATAGTGGTGGAGAGCCCCAGCATTTT.

This chain joins TRBV25-1 and TRBJ2-5, with TRBD2 matching 12 bases. Trimming took 1 base from V and 5 from J; bases not matched to a gene: 2. Germline V lookup: CDR1 MGHDK, CDR2 SYGVNS. The CDR3 has 15 amino acids. The CDR3 is CASSESSGGAETQYF. The DNA for the CDR3 is TGTGCCAGCAGTGAATCTAGCGGGGGGGCGGAGACCCAGTACTTC.

The J gene is TRBJ1-3, the V gene TRBV11-2, with D unresolved. Trimming left V 4 bases short and J 0 bases short, with 10 bases between. The germline CDR1 and CDR2 sequences are SGHAT and FQNNGV. The CDR3 spans 15 residues. CDR3 residues: CASSSQRSSGNTIYF. The CDR3 DNA sequence: TGTGCCAGCAGCTCACAGAGAAGCTCTGGAAACACCATATATTTT.

This chain links TRBV5-4 with TRBJ1-2, with a weak D call TRBD1 (6 bases). The V gene's germline CDR1 is SGHNT and CDR2 YYREEE (reference sequence). CDR3 length: 13 residues. Between the trimmed V and J ends, which lost 4 bases and 8 bases, there was a span of 15 bases. CDR3 DNA sequence: TGTGCCAGCAGCCCCTGGACAGCCGGGGGCTACACCTTC. This translates into CASSPWTAGGYTF. Full variable domain (rest looked up from reference TRBV5-4 and TRBJ1-2): ETGVTQSPTHLIKTRGQQVTLRCSSQSGHNTVSWYQQALGQGPQFIFQYYREEENGRGNFPPRFSGLQFPNYSSELNVNALELDDSALYLCASSPWTAGGYTFGSGTRLTVV.

V and J are TRBV21-1 and TRBJ2-7; the table's D call, TRBD1, was not checked against the DNA. TRBV21-1 is an annotated pseudogene. The CDR3 is 15 residues long. The CDR3 DNA reads TGTGCCAGCAGCATTCTTGCCAGGCCGTTCTACGAGCAGTACTTC. Translation: CASSILARPFYEQYF.

The chain carries TRBV4-2 and TRBJ2-3; TRBD2 agrees at 7 bases. The junction had 11 bases not matched to a gene; V was cut back by 0 bases and J by 5 bases. Germline V CDR1 and CDR2: LGHNA, YNFKEQ. CDR3 length: 17 residues. CDR3 sequence: CASSQDPSGAGGDTQYF. CDR3 nucleotide sequence: TGTGCCAGCAGCCAAGATCCCAGCGGGGCCGGGGGAGATACGCAGTATTTT.

The chain recombines TRBV9 with TRBJ1-5; D is unresolved. Deletions cut 0 bases from V and 6 bases from J, with 7 bases between. CDR3 length equals 13 residues. CDR1 is SGDLS and CDR2 is YYNGEE in the germline V gene. CDR3 protein: CASSVAIGQPQHF. The CDR3 bases are TGTGCCAGCAGCGTAGCTATCGGTCAGCCCCAGCATTTT.

A word on this clone: This sample also contains other DNA sequences that code for the same CDR3. This chain connects TRBV2 to TRBJ2-5; TRBD2 matches at 7 bases. The CDR3 is 12 residues long. V trimming: 4 bases; J trimming: 4 bases; junction bases outside the gene matches: 0. Looked up from germline, CDR1 is SNHLY and CDR2 is FYNNEI. This CDR3 reads CASSGGGETQYF. Written as DNA, the CDR3 is TGTGCCAGCAGTGGGGGGGGAGAGACCCAGTACTTC. The complete variable domain, with remaining parts taken from reference TRBV2 and TRBJ2-5, reads EPEVTQTPSHQVTQMGQEVILRCVPISNHLYFYWYRQILGQKVEFLVSFYNNEISEKSEIFDDQFSVERPDGSNFTLKIRSTKLEDSAMYFCASSGGGETQYFGPGTRLLVL.

The gene calls are TRBV5-4 and TRBJ1-1, with TRBD1 identical over 7 bases. Germline V gives CDR1 SGHNT, CDR2 YYREEE (reference sequence). The length of the CDR3 is 13 residues. Trimming cost V 5 bases and J 3 bases; bases outside gene matches: 4. In nucleotides, the CDR3 is TGTGCCAGCAGGCTCGACAGGGACACTGAAGCTTTCTTT. As protein: CASRLDRDTEAFF. Complete variable domain (other parts from reference TRBV5-4 and TRBJ1-1): ETGVTQSPTHLIKTRGQQVTLRCSSQSGHNTVSWYQQALGQGPQFIFQYYREEENGRGNFPPRFSGLQFPNYSSELNVNALELDDSALYLCASRLDRDTEAFFGQGTRLTVV.